This T cell receptor (beta chain) comes out of a study of cytomegalovirus exposure and HLA in healthy donors. From germline, CDR1 is SGHRS and CDR2 YFSETQ. The CDR3 extends over 16 amino acids. V lost 1 base and J 0 bases, leaving 11 bases between the germline ends. The assay was immunoSEQ multiplex PCR, and TCRdb's table has in-frame clones only and misses some. Of over 200,000 clones listed, 85% to 90% are singletons. As concerns this clone: Its target is not known.

Overall study results and limits: Among TCR beta chains, those listed as cytomegalovirus-associated numbered some 170. Rarity held for most TCR sequences, but there were some public TCRs that occurred in many donors.

Sequenced sample: PBMCs. The chain uses TRBV5-1 and TRBJ2-1; D is possibly TRBD2 (5 bases). The sequence derives from a young woman in good health and CMV-seronegative. CDR3 bases: TGCGCCAGCAGCTTGACCAGCGGAATCTCCTACAATGAGCAGTTCTTC. It yields the protein CASSLTSGISYNEQFF.